Each of the 3 T cell receptor beta chains below was sequenced from the same sample in a study of CD8+CD57+ T cells in acquired aplastic anemia. Profiling of TCR beta VDJ combinations and CDR3 sequences used genomic DNA as template. TCRdb used MiXCR to reprocess the reads, holding one entry per CDR3 protein. The sample includes 250,000 to 300,000 distinct CDR3 sequences, about 56% seen only once; the top ten take under 8.5%. Input material: sorted CD4+, CD8+, or CD8+CD57+ T cells (not recorded which) from PBMCs. Every receptor here comes from a human donor with severe aplastic anemia or a healthy control (not recorded which).

The table lists this clonotype with a few counts. The chain recombines TRBV27 with TRBJ1-2; weak D call: TRBD1 (5 bases). V was clipped by 5 bases and J by 4 bases, with 14 bases between them. CDR1 is MNHEY and CDR2 is SMNVEV in the germline V gene (reference sequence). This CDR3 contains 14 residues. The CDR3 loop is CASSLNAGSYGYTF. For the CDR3, the DNA is TGTGCCAGCAGTCTGAACGCAGGGTCCTATGGCTACACCTTC.

This clonotype was seen only once. This rearrangement joins TRBV5-6 to TRBJ2-1; no clear D. Germline V CDR1 and CDR2: SGHDT, YYEEEE. Trimming shortened V by 0 bases and J by 8 bases, and 9 bases separated the two germline ends. This CDR3 is 13 amino acids long. The DNA for the CDR3 is TGTGCCAGCAGCTTGGCCTGGCTCGATGAGCAGTTCTTC. Amino acids: CASSLAWLDEQFF.

The V call is TRBV6-5, the J call TRBJ1-5, with D unclear. CDR3 size: 15 residues. The germline V gene has CDR1 MNHEY and CDR2 SVGAGI. V was pared by 2 bases and J by 2 bases, with 10 bases between. The CDR3 sequence: CASSYGDPGNQPQHF. CDR3 nucleotides: TGTGCCAGCAGTTACGGTGACCCTGGCAATCAGCCCCAGCATTTT.